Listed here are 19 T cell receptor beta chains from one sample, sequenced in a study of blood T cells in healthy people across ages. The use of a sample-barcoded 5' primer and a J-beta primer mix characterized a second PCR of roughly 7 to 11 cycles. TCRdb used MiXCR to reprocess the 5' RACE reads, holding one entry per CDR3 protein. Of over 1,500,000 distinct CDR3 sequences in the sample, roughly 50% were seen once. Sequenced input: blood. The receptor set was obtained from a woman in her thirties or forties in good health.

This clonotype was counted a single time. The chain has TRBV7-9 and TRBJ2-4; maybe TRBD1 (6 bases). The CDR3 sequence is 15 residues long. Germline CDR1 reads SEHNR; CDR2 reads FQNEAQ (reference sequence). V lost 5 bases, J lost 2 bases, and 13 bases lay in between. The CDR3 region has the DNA TGTGCCAGCAGCCCAAACAGGGACACCAAAAACATTCAGTACTTC. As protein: CASSPNRDTKNIQYF.

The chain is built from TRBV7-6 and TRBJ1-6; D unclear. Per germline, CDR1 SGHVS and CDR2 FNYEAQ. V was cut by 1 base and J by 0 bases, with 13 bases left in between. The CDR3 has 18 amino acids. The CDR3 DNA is TGTGCCAGCAGCTTAGACCACAGTTTGAGCTCCTATAATTCACCCCTCCACTTT. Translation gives CASSLDHSLSSYNSPLHF.

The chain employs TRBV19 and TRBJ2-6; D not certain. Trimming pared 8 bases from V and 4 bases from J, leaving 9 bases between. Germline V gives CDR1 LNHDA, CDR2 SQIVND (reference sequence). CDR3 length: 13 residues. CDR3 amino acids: CASRVLGANVLTF. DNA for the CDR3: TGTGCCAGTCGGGTTCTGGGGGCCAACGTCCTGACTTTC.

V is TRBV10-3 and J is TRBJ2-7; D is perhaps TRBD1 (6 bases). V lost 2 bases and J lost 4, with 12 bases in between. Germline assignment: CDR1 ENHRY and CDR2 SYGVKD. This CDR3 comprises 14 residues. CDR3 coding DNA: TGTGCCATCAGTGAGGAGGACAGAGAGTACGAGCAGTACTTC. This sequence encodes CAISEEDREYEQYF.

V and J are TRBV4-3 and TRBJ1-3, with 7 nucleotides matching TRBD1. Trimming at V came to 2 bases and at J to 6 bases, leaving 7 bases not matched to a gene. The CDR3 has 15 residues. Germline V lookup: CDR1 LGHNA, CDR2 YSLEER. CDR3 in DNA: TGCGCCAGCAGCCAAAGTTCCGACAGGGCAAACACCATATATTTT. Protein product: CASSQSSDRANTIYF.

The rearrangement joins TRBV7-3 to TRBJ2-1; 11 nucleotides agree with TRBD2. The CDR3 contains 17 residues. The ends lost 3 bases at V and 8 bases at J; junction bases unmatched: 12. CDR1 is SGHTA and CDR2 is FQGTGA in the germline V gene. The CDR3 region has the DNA TGTGCCAGCAGCTTCCAACCGGGACTAGCGGCACCAGATGAGCAGTTCTTC. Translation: CASSFQPGLAAPDEQFF.

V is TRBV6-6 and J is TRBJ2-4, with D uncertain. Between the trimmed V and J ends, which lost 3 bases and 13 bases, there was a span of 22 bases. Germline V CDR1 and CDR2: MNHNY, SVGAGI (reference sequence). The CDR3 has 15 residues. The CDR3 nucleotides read TGTGCCAGCAGTTATGGTGGTCTGGAATACAATGAGCAGTACTTC. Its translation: CASSYGGLEYNEQYF.

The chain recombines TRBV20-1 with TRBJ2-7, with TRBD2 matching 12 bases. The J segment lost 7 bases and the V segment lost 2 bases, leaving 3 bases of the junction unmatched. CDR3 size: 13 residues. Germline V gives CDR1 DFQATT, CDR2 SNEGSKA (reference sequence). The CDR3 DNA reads TGCAGTGCTAGAACTAGCGGGAGGAATGAGCAGTACTTC. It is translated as CSARTSGRNEQYF.

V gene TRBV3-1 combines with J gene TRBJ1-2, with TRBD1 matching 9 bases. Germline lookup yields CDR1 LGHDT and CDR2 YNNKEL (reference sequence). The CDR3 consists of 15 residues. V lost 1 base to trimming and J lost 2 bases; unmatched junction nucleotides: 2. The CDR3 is CASSQVGTGNYGYTF. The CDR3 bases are TGTGCCAGCAGCCAAGTCGGGACAGGGAACTATGGCTACACCTTC.

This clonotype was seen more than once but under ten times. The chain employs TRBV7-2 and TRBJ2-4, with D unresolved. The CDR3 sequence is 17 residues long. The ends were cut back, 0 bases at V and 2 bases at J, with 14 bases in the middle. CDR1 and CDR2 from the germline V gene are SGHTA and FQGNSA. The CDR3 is CASSLAGPEFSKNIQYF. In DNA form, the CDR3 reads TGTGCCAGCAGCTTAGCGGGTCCGGAATTTTCCAAAAACATTCAGTACTTC.

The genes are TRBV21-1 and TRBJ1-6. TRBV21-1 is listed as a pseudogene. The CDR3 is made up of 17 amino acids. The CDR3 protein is CASSKGEQRVFNSPLHF. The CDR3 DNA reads TGTGCCAGCAGCAAAGGGGAACAGCGGGTATTTAATTCACCCCTCCACTTT.

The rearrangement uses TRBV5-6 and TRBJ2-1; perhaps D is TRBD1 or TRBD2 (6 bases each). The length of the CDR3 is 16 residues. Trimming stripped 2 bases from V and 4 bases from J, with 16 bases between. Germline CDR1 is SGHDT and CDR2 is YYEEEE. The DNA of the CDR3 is TGTGCCAGCAGCTTCGGCCCGGGGGCGCGGTACAATGAGCAGTTCTTC. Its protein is CASSFGPGARYNEQFF.

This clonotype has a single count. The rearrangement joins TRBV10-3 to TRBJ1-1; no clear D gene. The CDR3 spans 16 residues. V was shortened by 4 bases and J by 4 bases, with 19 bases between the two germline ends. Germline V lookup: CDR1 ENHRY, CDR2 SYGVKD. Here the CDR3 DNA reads TGTGCCATCAGTGGAGGAGGGTTAAGAGGATTCACTGAAGCTTTCTTT. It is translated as CAISGGGLRGFTEAFF.

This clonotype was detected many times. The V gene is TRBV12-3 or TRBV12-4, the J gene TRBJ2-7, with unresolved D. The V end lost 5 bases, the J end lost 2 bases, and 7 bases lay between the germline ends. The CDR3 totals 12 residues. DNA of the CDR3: TGTGCCAGCAGTCCCCGCCCCTACGAGCAGTACTTC. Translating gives CASSPRPYEQYF.

CDR3 nucleotides: TGCAGTGCCGGACAGAGGAAGGACTTTTATAGCAATCAGCCCCAGCATTTT. Translating gives CSAGQRKDFYSNQPQHF. V is TRBV20-1 and J is TRBJ1-5; perhaps TRBD1 as D (6 bases). V dropped 6 bases and J dropped 0 bases, with 21 bases sitting between them. Germline V gene data show CDR1 as DFQATT and CDR2 as SNEGSKA (reference sequence). This CDR3 is 17 amino acids long.

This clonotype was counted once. This CDR3 is CSARTGKEGYTF. The CDR3 coding sequence is TGCAGTGCCAGGACAGGGAAAGAGGGCTACACCTTC. This sequence joins TRBV20-1 and TRBJ1-2, with 8 bases fitting TRBD1. CDR3 length equals 12 residues. CDR1 and CDR2 (germline): DFQATT, SNEGSKA (reference sequence). V lost 6 bases and J lost 8; bases outside the gene matches: 8.

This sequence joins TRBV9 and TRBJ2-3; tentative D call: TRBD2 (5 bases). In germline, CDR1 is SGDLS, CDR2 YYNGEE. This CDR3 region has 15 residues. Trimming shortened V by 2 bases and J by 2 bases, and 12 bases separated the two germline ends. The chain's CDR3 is CASSVRPGNTDTQYF. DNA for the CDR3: TGTGCCAGCAGCGTCAGGCCGGGAAACACAGATACGCAGTATTTT.

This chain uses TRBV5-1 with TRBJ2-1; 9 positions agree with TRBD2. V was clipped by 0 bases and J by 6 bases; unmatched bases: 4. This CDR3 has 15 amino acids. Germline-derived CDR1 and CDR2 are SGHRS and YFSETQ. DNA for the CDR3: TGCGCCAGCAGCTTGGAGTTTAGCGGGGGCAATGAGCAGTTCTTC. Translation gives CASSLEFSGGNEQFF.

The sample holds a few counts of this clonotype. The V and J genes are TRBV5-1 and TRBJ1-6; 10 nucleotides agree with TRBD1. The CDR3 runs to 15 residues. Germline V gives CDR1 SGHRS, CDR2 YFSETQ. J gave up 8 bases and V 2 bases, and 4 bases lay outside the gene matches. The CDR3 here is CASSFGDRGDSPLHF. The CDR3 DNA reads TGCGCCAGCAGCTTTGGGGACAGGGGTGATTCACCCCTCCACTTT.